What follows describes a single T cell receptor (beta chain). CDR1 and CDR2 from the germline V gene are SGHDT and YYEEEE. With V trimmed by 3 bases and J by 3 bases, 5 bases remained unmatched. The CDR3 runs 15 residues. The data were obtained in a study of T cells in Graves' hyperthyroidism and ophthalmopathy. There were TCR beta CDR3 regions amplified from RNA transcripts. The HTBI primer set was used in a first-round RT-PCR of the TCR CDR3. One entry per CDR3 protein results from TCRdb running MiXCR on the multiplex PCR reads. Found here are about 500,000 distinct CDR3 sequences, roughly a sixth of them singletons; the top ten hold 15% to 20%. The PBMCs had their origin in approximately 10 ml of fresh peripheral blood.

This sequence joins TRBV5-6 and TRBJ2-7; 11 bases agree with TRBD1. This TCR derives from a woman aged 18-29 years with Graves' hyperthyroidism. Sequencing was carried out using blood. CDR3 sequence: CASSYRDRGDYEQYF. The CDR3, as DNA: TGTGCCAGCAGCTATCGGGACAGGGGGGACTACGAGCAGTACTTC.